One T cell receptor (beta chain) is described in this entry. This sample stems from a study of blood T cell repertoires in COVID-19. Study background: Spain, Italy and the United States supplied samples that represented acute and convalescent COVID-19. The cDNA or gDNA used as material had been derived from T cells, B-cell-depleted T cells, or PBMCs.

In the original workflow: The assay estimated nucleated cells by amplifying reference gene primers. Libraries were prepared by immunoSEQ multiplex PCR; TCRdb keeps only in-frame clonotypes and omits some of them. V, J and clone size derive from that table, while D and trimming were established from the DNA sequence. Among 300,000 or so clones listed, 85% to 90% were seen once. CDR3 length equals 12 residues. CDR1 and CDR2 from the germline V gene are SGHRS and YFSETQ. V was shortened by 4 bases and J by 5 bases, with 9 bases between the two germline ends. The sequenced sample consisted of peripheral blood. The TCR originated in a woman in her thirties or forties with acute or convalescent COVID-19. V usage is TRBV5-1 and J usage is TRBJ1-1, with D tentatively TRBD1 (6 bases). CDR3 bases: TGCGCCAGCAGCCCGGGGACAACTGAAGCTTTCTTT. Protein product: CASSPGTTEAFF. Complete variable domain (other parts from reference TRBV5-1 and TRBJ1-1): KAGVTQTPRYLIKTRGQQVTLSCSPISGHRSVSWYQQTPGQGLQFLFEYFSETQRNKGNFPGRFSGRQFSNSRSEMNVSTLELGDSALYLCASSPGTTEAFFGQGTRLTVV.